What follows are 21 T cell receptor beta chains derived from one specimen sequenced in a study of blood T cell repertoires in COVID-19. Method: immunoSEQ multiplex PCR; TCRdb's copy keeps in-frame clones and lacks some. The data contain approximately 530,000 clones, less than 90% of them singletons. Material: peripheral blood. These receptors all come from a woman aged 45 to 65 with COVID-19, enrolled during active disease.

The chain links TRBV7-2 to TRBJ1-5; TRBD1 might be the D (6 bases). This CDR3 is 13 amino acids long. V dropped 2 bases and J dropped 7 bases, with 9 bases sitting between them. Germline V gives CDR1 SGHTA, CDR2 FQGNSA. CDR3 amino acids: CASSLRRGQPQHF. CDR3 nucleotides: TGTGCCAGCAGCTTACGAAGGGGGCAGCCCCAGCATTTT.

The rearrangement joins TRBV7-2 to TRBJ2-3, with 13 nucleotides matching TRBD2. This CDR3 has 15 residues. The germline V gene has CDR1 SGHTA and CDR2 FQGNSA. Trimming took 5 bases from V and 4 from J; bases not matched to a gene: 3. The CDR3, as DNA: TGTGCCAGCAGCGTAACTAGCGGGGGGGCAGATACGCAGTATTTT. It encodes CASSVTSGGADTQYF. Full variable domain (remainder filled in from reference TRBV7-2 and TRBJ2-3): GAGVSQSPSNKVTEKGKDVELRCDPISGHTALYWYRQSLGQGLEFLIYFQGNSAPDKSGLPSDRFSAERTGGSVSTLTIQRTQQEDSAVYLCASSVTSGGADTQYFGPGTRLTVL.

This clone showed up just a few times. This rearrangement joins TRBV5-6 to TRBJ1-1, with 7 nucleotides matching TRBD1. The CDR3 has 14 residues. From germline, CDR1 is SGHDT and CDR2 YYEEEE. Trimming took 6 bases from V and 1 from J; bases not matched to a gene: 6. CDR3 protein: CASNAGTANTEAFF. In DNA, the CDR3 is TGTGCCAGCAATGCCGGGACAGCGAACACTGAAGCTTTCTTT.

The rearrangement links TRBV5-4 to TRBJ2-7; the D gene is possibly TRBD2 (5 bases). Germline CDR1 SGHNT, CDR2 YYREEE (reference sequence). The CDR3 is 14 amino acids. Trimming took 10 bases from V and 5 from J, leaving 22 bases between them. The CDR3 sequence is CAGSEGPSPDEQYF. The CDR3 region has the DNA TGTGCCGGTTCTGAGGGTCCTAGTCCCGACGAGCAGTACTTC.

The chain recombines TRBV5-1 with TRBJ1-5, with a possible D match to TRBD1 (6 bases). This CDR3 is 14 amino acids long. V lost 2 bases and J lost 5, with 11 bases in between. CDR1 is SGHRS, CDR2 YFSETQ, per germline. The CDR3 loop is CASSLGQTDQPQHF. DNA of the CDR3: TGCGCCAGCAGCTTAGGACAGACTGATCAGCCCCAGCATTTT.

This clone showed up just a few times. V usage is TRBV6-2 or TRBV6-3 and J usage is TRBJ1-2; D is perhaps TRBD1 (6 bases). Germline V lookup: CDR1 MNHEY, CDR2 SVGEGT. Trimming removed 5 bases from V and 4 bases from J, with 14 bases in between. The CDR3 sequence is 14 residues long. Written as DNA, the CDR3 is TGTGCCAGCAGTAATAACAGGGATGGCTATGGCTACACCTTC. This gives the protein CASSNNRDGYGYTF.

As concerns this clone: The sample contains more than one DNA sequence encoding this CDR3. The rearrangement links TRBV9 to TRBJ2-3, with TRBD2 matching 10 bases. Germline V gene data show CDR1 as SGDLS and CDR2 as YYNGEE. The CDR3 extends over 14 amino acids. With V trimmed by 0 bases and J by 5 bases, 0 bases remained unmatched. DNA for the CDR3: TGTGCCAGCAGCGTAGGACTAGCGGGAGATACGCAGTATTTT. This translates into CASSVGLAGDTQYF.

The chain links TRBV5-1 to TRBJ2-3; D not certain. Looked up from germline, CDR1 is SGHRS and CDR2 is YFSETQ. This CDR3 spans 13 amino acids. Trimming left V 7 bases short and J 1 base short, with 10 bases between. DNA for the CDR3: TGCGCCAGCCGGTCCCAGGGCACAGATACGCAGTATTTT. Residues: CASRSQGTDTQYF. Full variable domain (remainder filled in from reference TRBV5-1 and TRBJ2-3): KAGVTQTPRYLIKTRGQQVTLSCSPISGHRSVSWYQQTPGQGLQFLFEYFSETQRNKGNFPGRFSGRQFSNSRSEMNVSTLELGDSALYLCASRSQGTDTQYFGPGTRLTVL.

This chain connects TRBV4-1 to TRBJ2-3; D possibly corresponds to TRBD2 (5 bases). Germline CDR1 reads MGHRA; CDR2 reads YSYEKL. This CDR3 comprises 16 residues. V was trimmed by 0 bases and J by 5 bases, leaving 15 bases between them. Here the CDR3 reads CASSQDGGRFQDTQYF. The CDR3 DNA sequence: TGCGCCAGCAGCCAAGACGGAGGCAGGTTCCAAGATACGCAGTATTTT.

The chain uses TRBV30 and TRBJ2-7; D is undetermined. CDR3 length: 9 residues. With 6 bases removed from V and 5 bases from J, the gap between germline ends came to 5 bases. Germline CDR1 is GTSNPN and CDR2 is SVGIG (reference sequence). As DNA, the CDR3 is TGTGCCTGCCGTAACGAGCAGTACTTC. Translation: CACRNEQYF.

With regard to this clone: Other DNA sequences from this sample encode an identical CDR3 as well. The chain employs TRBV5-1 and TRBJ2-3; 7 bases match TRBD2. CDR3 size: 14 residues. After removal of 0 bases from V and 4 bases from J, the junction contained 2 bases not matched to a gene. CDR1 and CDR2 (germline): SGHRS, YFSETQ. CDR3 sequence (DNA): TGCGCCAGCAGCTTGGGTACTAGCGCAGATACGCAGTATTTT. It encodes CASSLGTSADTQYF.

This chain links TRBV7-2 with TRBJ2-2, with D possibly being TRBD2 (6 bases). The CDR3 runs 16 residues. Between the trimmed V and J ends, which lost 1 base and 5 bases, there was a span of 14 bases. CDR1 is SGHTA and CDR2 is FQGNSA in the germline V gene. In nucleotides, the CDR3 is TGTGCCAGCAGCTTAGTTGGGGGACTCACTACCGGGGAGCTGTTTTTT. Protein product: CASSLVGGLTTGELFF.

In DNA, the CDR3 is TGTGCCTGGAGTGATCGATGGACAGGGAGAGGCTACACCTTC. Translation gives CAWSDRWTGRGYTF. The chain links TRBV30 to TRBJ1-2; 8 bases map to TRBD1. Per germline, CDR1 GTSNPN and CDR2 SVGIG (reference sequence). The ends lost 1 base at V and 8 bases at J; junction bases unmatched: 9. CDR3 length equals 14 residues.

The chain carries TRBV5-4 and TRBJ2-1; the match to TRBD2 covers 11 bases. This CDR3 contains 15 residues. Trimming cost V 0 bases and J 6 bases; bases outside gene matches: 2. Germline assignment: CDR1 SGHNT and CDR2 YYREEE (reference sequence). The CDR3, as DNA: TGTGCCAGCAGCTTGGTAGCGGGGGGGCTCAATGAGCAGTTCTTC. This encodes CASSLVAGGLNEQFF.

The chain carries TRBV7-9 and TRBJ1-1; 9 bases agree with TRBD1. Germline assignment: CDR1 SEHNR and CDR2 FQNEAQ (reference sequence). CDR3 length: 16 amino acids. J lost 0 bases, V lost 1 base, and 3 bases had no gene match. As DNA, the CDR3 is TGTGCCAGCAGCTTAGTGGGGACAGGGTTGAACACTGAAGCTTTCTTT. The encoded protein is CASSLVGTGLNTEAFF.

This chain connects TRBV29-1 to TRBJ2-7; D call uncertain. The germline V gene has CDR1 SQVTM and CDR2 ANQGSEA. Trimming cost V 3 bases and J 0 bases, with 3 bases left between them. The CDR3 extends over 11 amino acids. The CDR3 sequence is CSVEASYEQYF. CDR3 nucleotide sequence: TGCAGCGTTGAGGCCTCCTACGAGCAGTACTTC.

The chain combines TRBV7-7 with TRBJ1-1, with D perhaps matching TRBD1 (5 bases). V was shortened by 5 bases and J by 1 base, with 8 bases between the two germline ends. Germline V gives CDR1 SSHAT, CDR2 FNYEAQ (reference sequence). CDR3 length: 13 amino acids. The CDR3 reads CASSVRENTEAFF. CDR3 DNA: TGTGCCAGCAGCGTCAGGGAGAACACTGAAGCTTTCTTT. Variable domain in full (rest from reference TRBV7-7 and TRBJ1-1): GAGVSQSPRYKVTKRGQDVTLRCDPISSHATLYWYQQALGQGPEFLTYFNYEAQPDKSGLPSDRFSAERPEGSISTLTIQRTEQRDSAMYRCASSVRENTEAFFGQGTRLTVV.

As DNA, the CDR3 is TGTGCCAGCAGCTTACAGGGCGGGGGTAACACTGAAGCTTTCTTT. It codes for CASSLQGGGNTEAFF. This rearrangement joins TRBV7-3 to TRBJ1-1; perhaps TRBD1 as D (5 bases). The CDR3 consists of 15 residues. Germline CDR1 SGHTA, CDR2 FQGTGA. V shed 2 bases and J shed 2 bases, with 12 bases lying between them.

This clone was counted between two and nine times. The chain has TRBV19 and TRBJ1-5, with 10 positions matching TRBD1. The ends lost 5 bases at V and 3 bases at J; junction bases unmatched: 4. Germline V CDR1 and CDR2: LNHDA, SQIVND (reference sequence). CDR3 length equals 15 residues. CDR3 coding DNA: TGTGCCAGTAGTCCGGGACAGGGGAACAATCAGCCCCAGCATTTT. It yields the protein CASSPGQGNNQPQHF.

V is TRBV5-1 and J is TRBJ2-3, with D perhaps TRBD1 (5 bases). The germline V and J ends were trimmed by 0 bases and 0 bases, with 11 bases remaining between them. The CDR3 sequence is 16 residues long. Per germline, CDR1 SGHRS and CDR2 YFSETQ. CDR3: CASSLVGHLSTDTQYF. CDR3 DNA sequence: TGCGCCAGCAGCTTGGTGGGGCACCTTAGCACAGATACGCAGTATTTT.

Written as DNA, the CDR3 is TGTGCCAGCACCCCTGGGGGAGGCTTCACTGAAGCTTTCTTT. Protein: CASTPGGGFTEAFF. The rearrangement joins TRBV7-9 to TRBJ1-1, with a possible D match to TRBD1 (5 bases). Germline V gene sequence: CDR1 SEHNR, CDR2 FQNEAQ (reference sequence). The CDR3 loop spans 14 amino acids. Trimming took off 7 bases at V and 4 bases at J, with 16 bases between the two ends.